Listed below are T cell receptor beta chains from one sample, sequenced in a study of human T cells and chemical hapten exposure. A single record per CDR3 protein comes from TCRdb applying MiXCR to the RACE reads. The data contain under 50,000 distinct CDR3 sequences, 6% to 9.5% of them singletons. The specimen comprised whole blood, sampled in connection with sensitization to the hapten diphenylcyclopropenone (DPC). All receptors derive from a woman between 50 and 59 years old with alopecia areata. Some clones in this sample may be carry-over from other donors' samples. Each CDR3 is given with its conserved first and last residue. D genes are given only for firm matches. Not all rows give a size; the values are once, few, many and, for expanded clones, a class.

many	TRBV29-1	TRBD1	14	TRBJ2-5	TGCAGCGTTAGCACAGGGGGTTGGTCAGAGACCCAGTACTTC	CSVSTGGWSETQYF
NA	TRBV14	NA	13	TRBJ1-1	TGTGCCAGCAGCTTTGACACGAACACTGAAGCTTTCTTT	CASSFDTNTEAFF
many	TRBV7-9	TRBD1	12	TRBJ1-2	TGTGCCAGCAGCTTTACACAGGGGACCTACACCTTC	CASSFTQGTYTF
many	TRBV29-1	NA	13	TRBJ2-3	TGCAGCGTTAGTCTCACTAGCACAGATACGCAGTATTTT	CSVSLTSTDTQYF
many	TRBV29-1	NA	13	TRBJ2-7	TGCAGCGTTCAGGGACCACAGAGCTACGAGCAGTACTTC	CSVQGPQSYEQYF
many	TRBV11-2	NA	15	TRBJ2-6	TGTGCCAGCAGCAGCACCGCCTCTGGGGCCAACGTCCTGACTTTC	CASSSTASGANVLTF
many	TRBV2	TRBD1	14	TRBJ2-1	TGTGCCAGCAGTACCGGGACAGGGGGCAATGAGCAGTTCTTC	CASSTGTGGNEQFF
many	TRBV7-7	NA	16	TRBJ1-1	TGTGCTAGCAGCTTATTGGGTGAAAAGGGAAACACTGAAGCTTTCTTT	CASSLLGEKGNTEAFF
many	TRBV7-9	NA	13	TRBJ2-7	TGTGCCAGCAGCTTAGCTACAATGGGGGAGCAGTACTTC	CASSLATMGEQYF
NA	TRBV6-4	TRBD2	15	TRBJ2-3	TGTGCCAGCAGCCGGACTAGCGGGAGCACAGATACGCAGTATTTT	CASSRTSGSTDTQYF
many	TRBV29-1	NA	13	TRBJ2-3	TGCAGCGTTCTGGGACAGCCGGAGGGCACGCAGTATTTT	CSVLGQPEGTQYF
many	TRBV24-1	NA	15	TRBJ2-5	TGTGCCACCAGTGAGCCAACCCCTTCGGTGGAGACCCAGTACTTC	CATSEPTPSVETQYF
many	TRBV5-5	NA	12	TRBJ2-1	TGTGCCAGCAGCCGGGAGTTCAATGAGCAGTTCTTC	CASSREFNEQFF
many	TRBV29-1	NA	12	TRBJ1-1	TGCAGCGTTGACCGTTTGAACACTGAAGCTTTCTTT	CSVDRLNTEAFF
NA	TRBV7-9	NA	15	TRBJ2-5	TGTGCCAGCAGCTTAGGAGGCCCCCTCACGGAGACCCAGTACTTC	CASSLGGPLTETQYF
NA	TRBV28	NA	11	TRBJ2-5	TGTGCCAGCAGTTCCGGGGGGACCCAGTACTTC	CASSSGGTQYF
few	TRBV9	TRBD1	15	TRBJ2-1	TGTGCCAGCAGCGTAGGAACAGGGGTCTACAATGAGCAGTTCTTC	CASSVGTGVYNEQFF